This T cell receptor beta chain was profiled in a study of T cells after posttransplantation cyclophosphamide (dated by TCRdb to 2016 to 2017). Regarding the complete study: The study tracked T cell repertoire reconstitution by TRB sequencing after myeloablative bone marrow transplantation using posttransplantation cyclophosphamide as GVHD prophylaxis. TRA and TRB clonality were tightly correlated in roughly ten samples, so subsequent TCR analyses focused on TRB only. Blood from all 35 or so PTCy patients who had 1-year posttransplant specimens underwent TRB sequencing. Antigen receptor sequencing covered samples from approximately 38 PTCy-treated patients and 16 of their related bone marrow donors. In 3 patients, TRB sequencing was also performed on up to roughly 3 more blood samples taken 2 to 5.2 years after transplant, and in 4 patients, pretransplant blood was also TRB-sequenced. Public TRB sequences were checked against a database of over 3,600 sequences associated with responses to pathogens, tumor antigens, self-antigens and alloantigens. Points the paper makes about the study in general: The TRB repertoires of T cells infiltrating skin or GI tract showed only limited overlap with the TRB repertoires of T cells in blood. At 1-2 months, donor-recipient similarity was low but rose over the first year, and the later blood repertoires were often dominated by donor CD8+ memory clones. Across roughly 48 patients, TRB clonality was highly associated with recipient CMV seropositivity and CMV reactivation, and diversity in PTCy patients was similar to diversity in CNI/methotrexate controls.

Of note for this clone: Its recognized antigen is unknown. The record has no base qualities; no much larger clone is one base away.

Peripheral blood samples were provided by related bone marrow donors on the day of marrow donation. Peripheral blood and bone marrow mononuclear cells were isolated by Ficoll-Hypaque density centrifugation and were cryopreserved. Genomic DNA was the input for TRB sequencing, which was run either with the immunoSEQ assay at survey resolution or with the hsTCRB kit. From the authors' description of their analysis: Initial read processing used immunoSEQ software, and repertoire analyses used the LymphoSeq R package. Clonality was calculated as 1 minus normalized Shannon entropy, and the Gini coefficient was also calculated for each TRB dataset. Phenotypes of unsorted samples were inferred by mapping TRB sequences from sorted subsets of the recipient or donor onto unsorted samples of the same recipient. In its TCRdb copy, this immuneACCESS table keeps in-frame sequences only and misses some clones. Where compared with another copy, unresolved V genes explain less than half of these, and the others have no known cause. The V and J calls and the clone size are those of that table, but D and trimming were determined from the DNA. The table shows tens of thousands of clones here, with no singletons. Of the sample, 6.6% is held by the ten largest clones.

This TCR came from a woman between 55 and 75 years old in good health, CMV-negative, and a related stem cell transplant donor. The material sequenced was PBMCs.

The CDR3 corresponds to CASSFRDRSTDTQYF. The DNA sequence reads TGTGCCAGCAGCTTCCGGGACAGAAGCACAGATACGCAGTATTTT. This chain joins TRBV7-9 to TRBJ2-3; TRBD1 lines up with 7 middle nucleotides. The germline V gene (reference sequence) provides CDR1 SEHNR and CDR2 FQNEAQ. V has 3 bases trimmed and J has 0 bases trimmed; junction bases matching no gene number 3. The CDR3 spans 15 residues, from the cysteine through the phenylalanine. Only the CDR3 DNA is retained, 45 bases long and in frame from the first base.